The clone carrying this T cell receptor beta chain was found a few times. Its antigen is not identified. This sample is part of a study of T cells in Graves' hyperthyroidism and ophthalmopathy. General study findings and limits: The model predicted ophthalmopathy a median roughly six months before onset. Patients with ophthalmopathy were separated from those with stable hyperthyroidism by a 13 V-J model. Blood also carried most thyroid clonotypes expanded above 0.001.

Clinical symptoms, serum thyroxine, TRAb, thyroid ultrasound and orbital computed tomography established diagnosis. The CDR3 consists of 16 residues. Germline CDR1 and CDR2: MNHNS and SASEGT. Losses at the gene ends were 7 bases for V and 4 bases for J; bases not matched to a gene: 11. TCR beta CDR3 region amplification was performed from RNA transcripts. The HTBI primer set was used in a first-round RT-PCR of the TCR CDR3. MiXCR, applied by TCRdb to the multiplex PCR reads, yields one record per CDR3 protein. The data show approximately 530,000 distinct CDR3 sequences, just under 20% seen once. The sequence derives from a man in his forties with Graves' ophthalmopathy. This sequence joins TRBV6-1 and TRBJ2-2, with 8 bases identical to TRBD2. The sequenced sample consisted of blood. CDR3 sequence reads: CASNLPGGLGTGELFF. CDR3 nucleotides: TGTGCCAGCAATTTGCCGGGAGGGTTGGGCACCGGGGAGCTGTTTTTT.